The clone carrying this T cell receptor beta chain has only one observation. This specimen comes from a study of blood T cell repertoires in COVID-19. Background on the study: The cDNA or gDNA used as material had been derived from T cells, B-cell-depleted T cells, or PBMCs.

The repertoire was sequenced with immunoSEQ multiplex PCR; TCRdb's copy has only in-frame clones and lacks some. This table holds about 130,000 clones, roughly 80% found once. The CDR3 loop spans 13 amino acids. Per the germline V gene, CDR1 is SGHRS and CDR2 is YFSETQ. V lost 0 bases to trimming and J lost 11 bases, with 14 bases between them. The origin of this receptor is a man older than 75 with COVID-19, enrolled during active disease. V gene TRBV5-1 combines with J gene TRBJ1-1; unclear D gene. Sample: peripheral blood. DNA of the CDR3: TGCGCCAGCAGCTTGGTAGAGCTCGGTGAGGCTTTCTTT. As protein: CASSLVELGEAFF.